A selection of T cell receptor beta chains follows, all from one sample in a study of T-cell reconstitution after alpha-beta-depleted transplantation in children. One entry per CDR3 protein results from TCRdb running MiXCR on the PCR reads. Among about 300,000 distinct CDR3 sequences listed, about 9.4% were seen once. Sequenced material: PBMCs, taken before TCRalphabeta/CD19-depleted stem cell transplant. The receptor set was obtained from a boy less than two years old with acute myeloid leukemia, due to receive a stem cell transplant. Both conserved end residues are part of each CDR3. Fields, in order: D gene, clone size, V gene, J gene, CDR3 DNA, CDR3 protein. D genes are given only for firm matches. Rows give clone size only sometimes, using once, few, many, or a class for an expanded clone.

>.|many|TRBV20-1|TRBJ1-1
TGCAGTGCTAGAATAGGGGCTATGGACACTGAAGCTTTCTTT
CSARIGAMDTEAFF
>TRBD1|many|TRBV5-1|TRBJ2-7
TGCGCCAGCAGTTCCGGGACAGGGGGCCGAGAGCAGTACTTC
CASSSGTGGREQYF
>TRBD2|many|TRBV19|TRBJ2-7
TGTGCCAGTAGTAGGGCTAGCGGGAGCTCCTACGAGCAGTACTTC
CASSRASGSSYEQYF
>.|many|TRBV29-1|TRBJ1-3
TGCAGCGTTGCCCCCGGGGGGCACGGAAACACCATATATTTT
CSVAPGGHGNTIYF
>.|many|TRBV20-1|TRBJ1-2
TGCAGTGCTGGGACGGTCGGATATGGCTACACCTTC
CSAGTVGYGYTF
>.|many|TRBV28|TRBJ2-7
TGTGCCAGCAGTTTACCCGGGACTTCTTCCTACGAGCAGTACTTC
CASSLPGTSSYEQYF
>.|few|TRBV5-4|TRBJ2-1
TGTGCCAGCAGCTTCGGACACAACAATGAGCAGTTCTTC
CASSFGHNNEQFF
>TRBD1|.|TRBV2|TRBJ1-5
TGTGCCAGCGGGGAGGTGGGACAGGATAACAATCAGCCCCAGCATTTT
CASGEVGQDNNQPQHF
>.|few|TRBV7-2|TRBJ2-2
TGTGCCAGCAGCTTAGACGGAGCAATCAACACCGGGGAGCTGTTTTTT
CASSLDGAINTGELFF
>TRBD2|many|TRBV10-2|TRBJ2-4
TGCGCCAGCAAAGCGGGAGGGCCCGGAAACATTCAGTACTTC
CASKAGGPGNIQYF
>.|many|TRBV5-5|TRBJ1-6
TGTGCCAGCAGCTTGTTAACAGGGAGAGGTAATTCACCCCTCCACTTT
CASSLLTGRGNSPLHF
>TRBD2|.|TRBV2|TRBJ2-3
TGTGCCAGCAGTTATGACCAGGGAAGAGGCGGGAGGGCCACAGATACGCAGTATTTT
CASSYDQGRGGRATDTQYF
>.|.|TRBV6-1|TRBJ2-1
TGTGCCAGCAGGCGATTTGACAGGACTACCACCTACAATGAGCAGTTCTTC
CASRRFDRTTTYNEQFF
>.|many|TRBV21-1|TRBJ2-1
TGTGCCAGCAGCAAAGCGGACAGGGGAAATGAGCAGTTCTTC
CASSKADRGNEQFF